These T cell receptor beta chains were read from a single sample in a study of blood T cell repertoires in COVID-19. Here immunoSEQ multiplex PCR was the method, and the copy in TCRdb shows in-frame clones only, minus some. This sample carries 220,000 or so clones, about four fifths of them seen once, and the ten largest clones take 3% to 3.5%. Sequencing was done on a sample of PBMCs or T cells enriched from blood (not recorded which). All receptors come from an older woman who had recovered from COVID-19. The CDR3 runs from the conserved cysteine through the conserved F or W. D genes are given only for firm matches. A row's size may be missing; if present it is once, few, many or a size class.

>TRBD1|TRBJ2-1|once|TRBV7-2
TGTGCCAGCAGCTCCTACAGGGGAAATGAGCAGTTCTTC
CASSSYRGNEQFF
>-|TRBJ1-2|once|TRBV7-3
TGTGCCAGCAGCTTACCAGGGTCCTATGGCTACACCTTC
CASSLPGSYGYTF
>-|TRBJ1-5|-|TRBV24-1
TGTGCCACCAGTTCTTCCAGGAGGGCCCAGCATTTT
CATSSSRRAQHF
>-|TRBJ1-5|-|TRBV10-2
TGCGCCAGCAGTGAAGGCAGGGCCGGTCAGCCCCAGCATTTT
CASSEGRAGQPQHF
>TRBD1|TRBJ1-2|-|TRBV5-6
TGTGCCAGCAGCCTGGGCAGGGGGCTCTATGGCTACACCTTC
CASSLGRGLYGYTF
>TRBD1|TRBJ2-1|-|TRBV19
TGTGCCAGTAGCCCCGATACCCTCCGGGACAGGGGACCCTACAATGAGCAGTTCTTC
CASSPDTLRDRGPYNEQFF
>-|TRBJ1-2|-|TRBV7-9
TGTGCCAGCAGCTTGGGGGAGGGCGGCGGCTACACCTTC
CASSLGEGGGYTF
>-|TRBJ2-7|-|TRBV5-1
TGCGCCAGCAGCTTGTCGTGGGGGCAATACGAGCAGTACTTC
CASSLSWGQYEQYF
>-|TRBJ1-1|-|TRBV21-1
TGTGCCAGCAGCACAATACCGCAGGGGGGAGGAACTGAAGCTTTCTTT
CASSTIPQGGGTEAFF
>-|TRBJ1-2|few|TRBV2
TGTGCCAGCAGTGTGGAGCGGGCTAACTATGGCTACACCTTC
CASSVERANYGYTF
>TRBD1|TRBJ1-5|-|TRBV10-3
TGTGCCATCAGTGAGTCCGGCGACAGGGCCAATCAGCCCCAGCATTTT
CAISESGDRANQPQHF
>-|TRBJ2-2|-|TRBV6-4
TGTGCCAGCAGAAGACAGGCAGCGAGCACCGGGGAGCTGTTTTTT
CASRRQAASTGELFF
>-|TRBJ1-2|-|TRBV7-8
TGTGCCAGCAGCCAAATTCAGGGGAACTATGGCTACACCTTC
CASSQIQGNYGYTF
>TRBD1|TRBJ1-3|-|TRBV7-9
TGTGCCAGCAGCACGGGACAGGGGAACACCATATATTTT
CASSTGQGNTIYF
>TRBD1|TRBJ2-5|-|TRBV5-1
TGCGCCAGCAGCTCCTCCGGGACAGGGGAAGAGACCCAGTACTTC
CASSSSGTGEETQYF
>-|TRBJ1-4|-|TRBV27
TGTGCCAGCAGTTTTTCAGGGTTGGAAGAAAAACTGTTTTTT
CASSFSGLEEKLFF
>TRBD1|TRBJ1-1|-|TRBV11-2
TGTGCCAGCAGCCCGAGACAGGGATGGAACACTGAAGCTTTCTTT
CASSPRQGWNTEAFF
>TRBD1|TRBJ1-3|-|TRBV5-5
TGTGCCAGCACCGTACAGGGGGATGGAAACACCATATATTTT
CASTVQGDGNTIYF
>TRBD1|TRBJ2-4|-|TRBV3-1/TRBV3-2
TGTGCCAGCAGCTTACAGGGGGCCAAAAACATTCAGTACTTC
CASSLQGAKNIQYF
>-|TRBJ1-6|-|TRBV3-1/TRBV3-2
TGTGCCAGCAGCCTGGGGGGGGTCCTACGTTCCTATAATTCACCCCTCCACTTT
CASSLGGVLRSYNSPLHF
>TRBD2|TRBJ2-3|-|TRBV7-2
TGTGCCAGCAGCTCCCGGACTAGCGGGGGATCCACAGATACGCAGTATTTT
CASSSRTSGGSTDTQYF
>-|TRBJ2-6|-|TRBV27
TGTGCCAGCAGTTCAGGGGCGGGTGGGGCCAACGTCCTGACTTTC
CASSSGAGGANVLTF
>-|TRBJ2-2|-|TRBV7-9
TGTGCCAGCGGGGGAAATACAGGGTTGGAGACCGGGGAGCTGTTTTTT
CASGGNTGLETGELFF
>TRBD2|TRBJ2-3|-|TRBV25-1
TGTGCCAGCAGCCTTCCTGCTAGCGGGAGAACGAGCACAGATACGCAGTATTTT
CASSLPASGRTSTDTQYF
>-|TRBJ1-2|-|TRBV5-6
TGTGCCAGCAGCTTGGGGCCCCTCCCCATGCCCCACACCTTC
CASSLGPLPMPHTF
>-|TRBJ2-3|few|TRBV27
TGTGCCAGCAGTTTATCCGGATTGGGAGAGGGGGAAGATACGCAGTATTTT
CASSLSGLGEGEDTQYF
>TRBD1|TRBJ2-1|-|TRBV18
TGTGCCAGCTCCATGTGGGACAGGGGCAATGAGCAGTTCTTC
CASSMWDRGNEQFF
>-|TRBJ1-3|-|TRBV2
TGTGCCAGCATGGAATCCTATCAGCGAACGTCTGGAAACACCATATATTTT
CASMESYQRTSGNTIYF
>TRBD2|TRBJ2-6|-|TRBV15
TGTGCCACCAGCTCAGGGAGGGGCTCTGGGGCCAACGTCCTGACTTTC
CATSSGRGSGANVLTF
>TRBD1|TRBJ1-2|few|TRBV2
TGTGCCAGCAGGACCCCCAACAGGGGGCTAGTGGGTGGCTACACCTTC
CASRTPNRGLVGGYTF
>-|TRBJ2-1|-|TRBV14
TGTGCCAGCAGCCAGGAGGTCACGGGAGCGATCTACAATGAGCAGTTCTTC
CASSQEVTGAIYNEQFF
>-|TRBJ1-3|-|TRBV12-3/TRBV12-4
TGTGCCAGCAGAACGGGAGACGGAAACACCATATATTTT
CASRTGDGNTIYF
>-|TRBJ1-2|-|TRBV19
TGTGCCAGTAGTATATTTAGCCGGAACTATGGCTACACCTTC
CASSIFSRNYGYTF
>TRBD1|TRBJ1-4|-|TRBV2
TGTGCCAGCAGCCGACAGGGAGGTGAAAAACTGTTTTTT
CASSRQGGEKLFF
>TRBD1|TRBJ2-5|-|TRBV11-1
TGTGCCAGCAGCCCCAGACAGGGGGTGTTTGGGACCCAGTACTTC
CASSPRQGVFGTQYF
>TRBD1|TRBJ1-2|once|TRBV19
TGTGCCAGCATTGCCGTGGGACAGGACTATGGCTACACCTTC
CASIAVGQDYGYTF
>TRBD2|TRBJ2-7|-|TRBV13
TGTGCCAGCAGCTCGGGGGGAGCGCTTACTTACGAGCAGTACTTC
CASSSGGALTYEQYF
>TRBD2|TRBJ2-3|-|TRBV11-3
TGTGCCAGCAGCTCAGGGACTAGCGGGAGATCAGATACGCAGTATTTT
CASSSGTSGRSDTQYF
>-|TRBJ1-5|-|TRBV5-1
TGCGCCAGCAGCAGGACGGCAGGGCCCAATCAGCCCCAGCATTTT
CASSRTAGPNQPQHF
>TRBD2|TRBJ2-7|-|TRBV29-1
TGCAGCGTCGGGGGGGGAATATCAGGGAGGAGAGGAGGCGAGCAGTACTTC
CSVGGGISGRRGGEQYF
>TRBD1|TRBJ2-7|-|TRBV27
TGTGCCAGCAGTTCTAGGACAGGTAGCTCCTACGAGCAGTACTTC
CASSSRTGSSYEQYF
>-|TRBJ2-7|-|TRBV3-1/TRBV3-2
TGTGCCAGCAGTCGAGGGGGCGGGAGGTCGACCTACGAGCAGTACTTC
CASSRGGGRSTYEQYF
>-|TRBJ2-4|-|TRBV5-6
TGTGCCAGCAGCGGAAGAGGGCGTCCCATTCAGTACTTC
CASSGRGRPIQYF
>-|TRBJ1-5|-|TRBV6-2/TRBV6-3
TGTGCCAGCAGTTACGGGGCACAGGCCAATCAGCCCCAGCATTTT
CASSYGAQANQPQHF
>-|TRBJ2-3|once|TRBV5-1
TGCGCCAGCAGCCACAGTAACGGGGGCACAGATACGCAGTATTTT
CASSHSNGGTDTQYF
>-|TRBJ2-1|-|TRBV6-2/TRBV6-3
TGTGCCAGCAGTTCTGGACAGCCCTGGGGTGAGCAGTTCTTC
CASSSGQPWGEQFF
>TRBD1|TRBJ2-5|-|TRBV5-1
TGCGCCAGCAGCTTTTCGGGACAGACCCGGGGCCAAGAGACCCAGTACTTC
CASSFSGQTRGQETQYF
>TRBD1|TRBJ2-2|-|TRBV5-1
TGCGCCAGCAGCCCGGGACAGGGGTATTTTTGGCTGTTTTTT
CASSPGQGYFWLFF
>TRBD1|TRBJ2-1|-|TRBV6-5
TGTGCCAGCAGTTACGCAGGGGGTGAAAATGAGCAGTTCTTC
CASSYAGGENEQFF
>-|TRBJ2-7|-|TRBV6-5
TGTGCCAGCAGTCCCGGACTCCTGATCGAGCAGTACTTC
CASSPGLLIEQYF
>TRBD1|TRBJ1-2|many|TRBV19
TGTGCCAGTATCTCTACAGACAGGGGGCTAACTAACTATGGCTACACCTTC
CASISTDRGLTNYGYTF
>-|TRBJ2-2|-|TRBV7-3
TGTGCCAGCAGCTTAACTCCCAGCGGGGAGCTGTTTTTT
CASSLTPSGELFF
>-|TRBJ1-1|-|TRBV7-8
TGTGCCAGCAGCTTAGCGCACTGGGGGGCTGAAGCTTTCTTT
CASSLAHWGAEAFF
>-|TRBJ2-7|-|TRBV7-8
TGTGCCAGCAGCCCCTCTCTCTACGAGCAGTACTTC
CASSPSLYEQYF
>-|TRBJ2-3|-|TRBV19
TGTGCCAGTAGTATTTCTAGGACTAGCACAGATACGCAGTATTTT
CASSISRTSTDTQYF